This passage covers 32 T cell receptor beta chains from one sample sequenced in a study of T cell responses to AZD1222 COVID-19 vaccine. The protocol was immunoSEQ multiplex PCR, while the TCRdb copy is restricted to in-frame clones and leaves out a portion. The sample has over 120,000 clones; around 93% are singletons. The starting material was peripheral blood, obtained 28 days after the second AZD1222 dose. The receptors derive from an adult who received the AZD1222 COVID-19 vaccine.

The chain carries TRBV6-5 and TRBJ1-4; D gene ambiguous. This CDR3 is built from 13 residues. Germline-derived CDR1 and CDR2 are MNHEY and SVGAGI. Trimming pared 0 bases from V and 11 bases from J, leaving 10 bases between. CDR3 bases: TGTGCCAGCAGTTACTCAAACGGTGGGAAACTGTTTTTT. Its translation: CASSYSNGGKLFF.

V and J are TRBV5-1 and TRBJ2-1, with D unclear. Germline values: CDR1 SGHRS, CDR2 YFSETQ. The CDR3 sequence is 16 residues long. Trimming took off 0 bases at V and 0 bases at J, with 10 bases between the two ends. The CDR3 DNA sequence: TGCGCCAGCAGCTTGGTGGCGCAAAGCTCCTACAATGAGCAGTTCTTC. It encodes CASSLVAQSSYNEQFF.

This chain links TRBV25-1 with TRBJ1-5; 7 bases agree with TRBD1. The CDR3 consists of 13 residues. V lost 8 bases and J lost 4; bases outside the gene matches: 5. Looked up from germline, CDR1 is MGHDK and CDR2 is SYGVNS. This CDR3 is CASRQGSNQPQHF. DNA for the CDR3: TGTGCCAGCCGACAGGGAAGTAATCAGCCCCAGCATTTT. The full variable domain, completed using reference TRBV25-1 and TRBJ1-5, is EADIYQTPRYLVIGTGKKITLECSQTMGHDKMYWYQQDPGMELHLIHYSYGVNSTEKGDLSSESTVSRIRTEHFPLTLESARPSHTSQYLCASRQGSNQPQHFGDGTRLSIL.

J is TRBJ1-3 and V is TRBV3-1 (or the pseudogene TRBV3-2); D is unresolved. This CDR3 region has 16 residues. CDR1 is LGHDT, CDR2 YNNKEL, per germline (reference sequence). Trimming cost V 3 bases and J 0 bases, with 12 bases left between them. The CDR3 reads CASSQNAIASGNTIYF. The CDR3, as DNA: TGTGCCAGCAGCCAGAACGCAATTGCCTCTGGAAACACCATATATTTT.

This chain connects TRBV7-9 to TRBJ2-7; TRBD1 agrees at 7 bases. The CDR3 is 13 amino acids. Germline CDR1 and CDR2: SEHNR and FQNEAQ (reference sequence). J lost 4 bases, V lost 5 bases, and 5 bases had no gene match. CDR3 nucleotide sequence: TGTGCCAGCAGCCAAGACAGGGAATACGAGCAGTACTTC. This sequence encodes CASSQDREYEQYF.

This chain joins TRBV3-1 (or the pseudogene TRBV3-2) and TRBJ2-7; no firm D call. Trimming took off 4 bases at V and 3 bases at J, with 10 bases between the two ends. The CDR3 spans 13 residues. Germline V CDR1 and CDR2: LGHDT, YNNKEL (reference sequence). Here the CDR3 reads CASSRTPGYEQYF. The CDR3 region has the DNA TGTGCCAGCAGCCGTACCCCAGGCTACGAGCAGTACTTC.

The J gene is TRBJ2-3, the V gene TRBV14, with D tentatively TRBD2 (6 bases). This CDR3 spans 16 amino acids. Germline lookup yields CDR1 SGHDN and CDR2 FVKESK. The germline V and J ends were trimmed by 6 bases and 3 bases, with 19 bases remaining between them. CDR3 in DNA: TGTGCCAGCAGTAAGGGATGGGGGAGGCCGACAGATACGCAGTATTTT. It encodes CASSKGWGRPTDTQYF.

The chain joins TRBV12-3 or TRBV12-4 to TRBJ1-6, with 9 bases matching TRBD1. Trimming removed 6 bases from V and 10 bases from J; junction bases left unmatched: 4. The CDR3 has 13 amino acids. Written as DNA, the CDR3 is TGTGCCAGCAGGGGACAGGGTTTCTCACCCCTCCACTTT. Amino acid sequence: CASRGQGFSPLHF.

The chain combines TRBV18 with TRBJ1-4; possibly TRBD1 for D (6 bases). From germline, CDR1 is KGHSH and CDR2 LQKENI. V lost 0 bases and J 7 bases, leaving 9 bases between the germline ends. There are 14 residues in the CDR3. Here the CDR3 reads CASSPPTGFEKLFF. CDR3 nucleotides: TGTGCCAGCTCACCACCCACAGGGTTTGAAAAACTGTTTTTT.

Only one count was recorded for this clone. The chain joins TRBV4-1 to TRBJ2-3; D is undetermined. The V gene's germline CDR1 is MGHRA and CDR2 YSYEKL. The V end was cut by 0 bases, the J end by 0 bases, with 10 bases between. This CDR3 comprises 16 residues. As DNA, the CDR3 is TGCGCCAGCAGCCAAGAGCCCCCGGGCAGCACAGATACGCAGTATTTT. This encodes CASSQEPPGSTDTQYF.

The rearrangement joins TRBV6-1 to TRBJ2-3; the D is unclear. The ends were cut back, 1 base at V and 5 bases at J, with 7 bases in the middle. The V gene's germline CDR1 is MNHNS and CDR2 SASEGT. The CDR3 has 13 amino acids. The CDR3 region is CASSEGRGDTQYF. Written as DNA, the CDR3 is TGTGCCAGCAGTGAAGGGCGCGGAGATACGCAGTATTTT.

The genes are TRBV24-1 and TRBJ1-4, with D tentatively TRBD1 (6 bases). The CDR3 totals 21 residues. V lost 7 bases and J 2 bases, leaving 31 bases between the germline ends. Looked up from germline, CDR1 is KGHDR and CDR2 is SFDVKD. The CDR3 nucleotides read TGTGCCACCAGCATCCCCGGGGCAGAAACCAGGGGTTTAGTGACTAATGAAAAACTGTTTTTT. Protein: CATSIPGAETRGLVTNEKLFF.

The chain is built from TRBV13 and TRBJ2-7; a weak D match, TRBD2 (5 bases). The CDR3 runs to 17 residues. Trimming pared 1 base from V and 5 bases from J, leaving 21 bases between. The germline gives CDR1 PRHDT, CDR2 FYEKMQ (reference sequence). The CDR3 here is CASSLDPPGSTRDEQYF. The CDR3 DNA reads as TGTGCCAGCAGCTTAGACCCCCCGGGGAGCACGAGGGACGAGCAGTACTTC. Together with reference TRBV13 and TRBJ2-7, the CDR3 gives the full variable domain: AAGVIQSPRHLIKEKRETATLKCYPIPRHDTVYWYQQGPGQDPQFLISFYEKMQSDKGSIPDRFSAQQFSDYHSELNMSSLELGDSALYFCASSLDPPGSTRDEQYFGPGTRLTVT.

Worth noting for this clone: Germline and junction disagree at one end, which may indicate a read error. The chain combines TRBV6-6 with TRBJ1-2; D call uncertain. CDR3 length: 14 residues. Per germline, CDR1 MNHNY and CDR2 SVGAGI (reference sequence). In DNA, the CDR3 is TGTACCAGCAGTTATACAAACGATAACTATGGCTACACCTTC. Its protein product is CTSSYTNDNYGYTF.

The CDR3 here is CASSLGLRGYNEQFF. The CDR3 DNA reads as TGTGCCAGCAGCTTGGGCTTGAGGGGGTACAATGAGCAGTTCTTC. J is TRBJ2-1 and V is TRBV7-3; possibly TRBD1 for D (6 bases). This CDR3 has 15 residues. The ends were cut back, 3 bases at V and 4 bases at J, with 13 bases in the middle. Germline CDR1 is SGHTA and CDR2 is FQGTGA.

This rearrangement joins TRBV6-6 to TRBJ2-5; D call uncertain. The length of the CDR3 is 11 residues. Trimming took off 5 bases at V and 2 bases at J, with 3 bases between the two ends. Germline V gives CDR1 MNHNY, CDR2 SVGAGI (reference sequence). CDR3 sequence: CASSKQETQYF. The CDR3 DNA is TGTGCCAGCAGTAAACAAGAGACCCAGTACTTC.

The CDR3 region has the DNA TGTGCGGCCCGCGCCGCTTTAACCTACAATGAGCAGTTCTTC. Translating it yields CAARAALTYNEQFF. The rearrangement joins TRBV2 to TRBJ2-1; D gene ambiguous. There are 14 residues in the CDR3. From germline, CDR1 is SNHLY and CDR2 FYNNEI.

The chain employs TRBV21-1 and TRBJ1-4; the D segment call TRBD1 is taken from the table without a DNA check. TRBV21-1 represents a pseudogene. This CDR3 region has 12 residues. Written as DNA, the CDR3 is TGTGCCAGCAGCAAAGGGAGGGGGCCACTGTTTTTT. Translated, it gives CASSKGRGPLFF.

The chain employs TRBV5-4 and TRBJ1-3; no clear D gene. The V end lost 1 base, the J end lost 0 bases, and 5 bases lay between the germline ends. The CDR3 extends over 14 amino acids. Germline V gene sequence: CDR1 SGHNT, CDR2 YYREEE (reference sequence). CDR3 sequence: CASSLWGSGNTIYF. The CDR3, as DNA: TGTGCCAGCAGCTTGTGGGGCTCTGGAAACACCATATATTTT.

This chain joins TRBV6-5 and TRBJ2-1; D unclear. V lost 6 bases and J lost 6, with 15 bases in between. This CDR3 has 14 residues. Germline loops: CDR1 MNHEY, CDR2 SVGAGI. The CDR3 nucleotides read TGTGCCAGCAGGGCTCGTCAGGCCGGCAATGAGCAGTTCTTC. The encoded protein is CASRARQAGNEQFF.

This clone turned up a few times. The chain links TRBV6-1 to TRBJ1-3, with no clear D. The CDR3 is made up of 13 amino acids. V was cut by 2 bases and J by 4 bases, with 6 bases left in between. CDR1 is MNHNS and CDR2 is SASEGT in the germline V gene. This CDR3 reads CASSERAGNTIYF. The CDR3 coding sequence is TGTGCCAGCAGTGAAAGGGCCGGAAACACCATATATTTT.

This clone is a singleton in its sample. The rearrangement uses TRBV18 and TRBJ2-7, with a weak D call TRBD2 (7 bases). Germline lookup yields CDR1 KGHSH and CDR2 LQKENI. CDR3 length: 15 residues. V dropped 2 bases and J dropped 6 bases, with 17 bases sitting between them. This chain's CDR3 is CASSPSAGVGGEQYF. CDR3 coding DNA: TGTGCCAGCTCACCATCTGCGGGGGTAGGGGGCGAGCAGTACTTC.

The rearrangement joins TRBV5-6 to TRBJ1-3; 7 nucleotides line up with TRBD1. Losses at the gene ends were 4 bases for V and 2 bases for J; bases not matched to a gene: 3. This CDR3 contains 14 residues. Looked up from germline, CDR1 is SGHDT and CDR2 is YYEEEE. This CDR3 is CASSVTGAGNTIYF. The CDR3, as DNA: TGTGCCAGCAGCGTTACAGGGGCTGGAAACACCATATATTTT. The full variable domain, its missing parts supplied by reference TRBV5-6 and TRBJ1-3, is DAGVTQSPTHLIKTRGQQVTLRCSPKSGHDTVSWYQQALGQGPQFIFQYYEEEERQRGNFPDRFSGHQFPNYSSELNVNALLLGDSALYLCASSVTGAGNTIYFGEGSWLTVV.

The rearrangement joins TRBV5-1 to TRBJ2-1; D is unresolved. V was cut by 3 bases and J by 4 bases, with 2 bases left in between. From germline, CDR1 is SGHRS and CDR2 YFSETQ. The CDR3 extends over 11 amino acids. The CDR3 nucleotides are TGCGCCAGCAGCTCATACAATGAGCAGTTCTTC. Protein: CASSSYNEQFF.

The rearrangement links TRBV7-9 to TRBJ2-5; 12 bases align to TRBD2. Germline V gene sequence: CDR1 SEHNR, CDR2 FQNEAQ (reference sequence). The CDR3 totals 16 residues. Trimming took 5 bases from V and 2 from J; bases not matched to a gene: 6. CDR3 sequence reads: CASSTPSGREQETQYF. The CDR3 bases are TGTGCCAGCAGCACGCCTAGCGGGAGGGAACAAGAGACCCAGTACTTC.

The chain recombines TRBV12-3 or TRBV12-4 with TRBJ2-7; 9 nucleotides agree with TRBD1. The CDR3 consists of 13 residues. After removal of 6 bases from V and 7 bases from J, the junction contained 7 bases not matched to a gene. CDR3 in DNA: TGTGCCAGCAGCCTGACAGGGGGTACAGAGCAGTACTTC. Translating gives CASSLTGGTEQYF.

This chain connects TRBV28 to TRBJ1-2; 7 bases align to TRBD1. Germline CDR1 MDHEN, CDR2 SYDVKM. The CDR3 loop spans 16 amino acids. The V segment lost 5 bases and the J segment 3 bases; nucleotides outside the gene matches: 12. The CDR3 region is CASSQDGTEVYYGYTF. The CDR3 bases are TGTGCCAGCAGTCAAGATGGGACAGAAGTGTACTATGGCTACACCTTC.

The chain couples TRBV18 to TRBJ1-2; D is perhaps TRBD1 (6 bases). The CDR3 contains 14 residues. Per germline, CDR1 KGHSH and CDR2 LQKENI. Trimming took off 6 bases at V and 0 bases at J, with 11 bases between the two ends. The CDR3 loop is CASSDRTANYGYTF. CDR3 DNA: TGTGCCAGCTCCGATCGGACAGCTAACTATGGCTACACCTTC.

The chain has TRBV6-2 or TRBV6-3 and TRBJ1-1; the D is unclear. CDR3 size: 13 residues. Deletions cut 4 bases from V and 3 bases from J, with 9 bases between. From germline, CDR1 is MNHEY and CDR2 SVGEGT. The CDR3 protein is CASSWGSDTEAFF. Written as DNA, the CDR3 is TGTGCCAGCAGTTGGGGATCTGACACTGAAGCTTTCTTT.

The V call is TRBV30, the J call TRBJ1-1, with TRBD1 matching 9 bases. Trimming at V came to 5 bases and at J to 4 bases, leaving 5 bases not matched to a gene. The CDR3 sequence is 13 residues long. Per the germline V gene, CDR1 is GTSNPN and CDR2 is SVGIG (reference sequence). The CDR3 DNA is TGTGCCTGGGGGACAGGGATAGTCACTGAAGCTTTCTTT. This sequence encodes CAWGTGIVTEAFF. Looking up the rest from reference TRBV30 and TRBJ1-1 gives the full variable domain: SQTIHQWPATLVQPVGSPLSLECTVEGTSNPNLYWYRQAAGRGLQLLFYSVGIGQISSEVPQNLSASRPQDRQFILSSKKLLLSDSGFYLCAWGTGIVTEAFFGQGTRLTVV.

The V gene is TRBV30, the J gene TRBJ1-2; TRBD1 might be the D (5 bases). The V and J ends lost 2 bases and 0 bases respectively, with 10 bases between them. The CDR3 runs 14 residues. From germline, CDR1 is GTSNPN and CDR2 SVGIG (reference sequence). The CDR3: CAWSLTGANYGYTF. The DNA for the CDR3 is TGTGCCTGGAGTTTAACAGGAGCTAACTATGGCTACACCTTC.

This clone appeared once. The chain has TRBV15 and TRBJ1-1, with a weak D call TRBD1 (5 bases). Looked up from germline, CDR1 is LNHNV and CDR2 is YYDKDF (reference sequence). V dropped 3 bases and J dropped 6 bases, with 11 bases sitting between them. The CDR3 loop spans 13 amino acids. The CDR3 reads CATSRDTDSEAFF. The CDR3 nucleotides are TGTGCCACCAGCAGGGACACGGACTCTGAAGCTTTCTTT.